What follows are 6 T cell receptor beta chains derived from one specimen sequenced in a study of cytomegalovirus exposure and HLA in healthy donors. Primers included in the PCR were 60 Vbeta and 13 Jbeta primers. The data were produced by immunoSEQ multiplex PCR, yet TCRdb's version contains in-frame clones alone and is incomplete. The table lists under 100,000 clones, 65% to 85% of them singletons. The sequenced material came from PBMCs. Receptors originate from a man in his fifties in good health and CMV-seronegative.

The DNA of the CDR3 is TGTGCCAGTAGTATATGGGGGACACGACTACAAGAGACCCAGTACTTC. It encodes CASSIWGTRLQETQYF. The chain recombines TRBV19 with TRBJ2-5; a weak D match, TRBD1 (6 bases). CDR3 size: 16 residues. The germline V gene has CDR1 LNHDA and CDR2 SQIVND (reference sequence). The germline V and J ends were trimmed by 2 bases and 2 bases, with 15 bases remaining between them.

This clone occurred a few times. V and J are TRBV7-3 and TRBJ1-1; D is possibly TRBD1 (5 bases). Trimming removed 4 bases from V and 1 base from J, with 16 bases in between. The CDR3 contains 16 residues. The V gene's germline CDR1 is SGHTA and CDR2 FQGTGA. The CDR3 loop reads CASSSGGVGKNTEAFF. The CDR3 DNA follows: TGTGCCAGCAGCTCTGGGGGGGTTGGGAAGAACACTGAAGCTTTCTTT.

The V call is TRBV18, the J call TRBJ1-1; no firm D call. Deletions cut 6 bases from V and 1 base from J, with 6 bases between. The germline V gene has CDR1 KGHSH and CDR2 LQKENI. The CDR3 runs to 12 residues. In nucleotides, the CDR3 is TGTGCCAGCTCCACAAAGAACACTGAAGCTTTCTTT. Its translation is CASSTKNTEAFF.

This chain links TRBV27 with TRBJ2-3; 9 bases agree with TRBD1. The CDR3 totals 14 residues. Trimming removed 8 bases from V and 9 bases from J; junction bases left unmatched: 12. In germline, CDR1 is MNHEY, CDR2 SMNVEV (reference sequence). The CDR3 loop reads CASGTGKTVVTQYF. CDR3 nucleotide sequence: TGTGCCAGCGGGACAGGGAAAACGGTGGTAACGCAGTATTTT.

The J gene is TRBJ1-2, the V gene TRBV11-2; 9 bases line up with TRBD1. The V gene's germline CDR1 is SGHAT and CDR2 FQNNGV. After removal of 5 bases from V and 4 bases from J, the junction contained 2 bases not matched to a gene. CDR3 length equals 13 residues. CDR3 amino acids: CASSETGGYGYTF. CDR3 nucleotides: TGTGCCAGCAGCGAGACAGGGGGCTATGGCTACACCTTC.

This chain links TRBV6-5 with TRBJ2-5; TRBD2 agrees at 7 bases. This CDR3 comprises 15 residues. Per the germline V gene, CDR1 is MNHEY and CDR2 is SVGAGI. V was clipped by 4 bases and J by 2 bases; unmatched bases: 7. The CDR3: CASSFGLVKQETQYF. The CDR3 DNA is TGTGCCAGCAGTTTCGGACTAGTAAAACAAGAGACCCAGTACTTC.